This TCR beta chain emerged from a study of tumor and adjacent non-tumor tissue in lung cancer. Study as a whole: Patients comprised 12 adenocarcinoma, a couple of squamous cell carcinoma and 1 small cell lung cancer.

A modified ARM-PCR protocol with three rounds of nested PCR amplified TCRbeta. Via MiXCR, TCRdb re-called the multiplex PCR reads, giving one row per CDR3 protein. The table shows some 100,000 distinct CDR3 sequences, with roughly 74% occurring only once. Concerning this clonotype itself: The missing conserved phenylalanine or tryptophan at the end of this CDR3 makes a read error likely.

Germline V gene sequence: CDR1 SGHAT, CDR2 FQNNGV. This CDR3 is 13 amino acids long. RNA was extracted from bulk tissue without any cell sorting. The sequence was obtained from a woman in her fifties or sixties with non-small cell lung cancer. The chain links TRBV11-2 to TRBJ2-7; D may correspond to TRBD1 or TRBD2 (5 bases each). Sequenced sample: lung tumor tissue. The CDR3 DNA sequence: TGTGGCAGCAGCTTAGGGGAGAAAGAGTCGCAGTACTTA. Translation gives CGSSLGEKESQYL.